The rows below give T cell receptor beta chains drawn from one sample of a study of control samples from healthy donors and cancer patients. Profiled with immunoSEQ multiplex PCR; TCRdb holds only in-frame clones, not every one. Among 150,000 to 200,000 clones listed, 90% were seen once. The specimen was blood. Receptor source: a woman between 50 and 59 years old in good health. Each CDR3 is given with its conserved first and last residue. The order of the fields is J gene, D gene, V gene, clone size, CDR3 DNA, CDR3 protein. D genes are given only for firm matches. Some rows mark clone size as missing; the rest say once, few, many or name a class of expanded clone.

>TRBJ1-2|TRBD1|TRBV25-1|-
TGTGCCAGCAGTGAATCAGGGACAGGGGGTAGGGGCTACACCTTC
CASSESGTGGRGYTF
>TRBJ1-5|-|TRBV19|few
TGTGCCAGTAGTGGGGTTTTGGGGCGCAATCAGCCCCAGCATTTT
CASSGVLGRNQPQHF
>TRBJ1-1|-|TRBV28|few
TGTGCCAGCAGGCCCCCCGGGACTGAAGCTTTCTTT
CASRPPGTEAFF
>TRBJ2-3|-|TRBV5-1|few
TGCGCCAGCAGCTACCCTAGGGCAGAAGGGGATACGCAGTATTTT
CASSYPRAEGDTQYF
>TRBJ2-5|TRBD2|TRBV7-2|once
TGTGCCAGCAGCTTGACTAGCGGGAGGGCGGAGACCCAGTACTTC
CASSLTSGRAETQYF
>TRBJ2-5|-|TRBV6-6|few
TGTGCCAGCACAAGGGGAGGGACAGCAGAGACCCAGTACTTC
CASTRGGTAETQYF
>TRBJ1-1|-|TRBV27|-
TGTGCCAGCAGGAAACAAAGGGACATACGAGGGACTGAAGCTTTCTTT
CASRKQRDIRGTEAFF
>TRBJ1-5|-|TRBV7-9|few
TGTGCCAGCAGCGCACACACGGGGGCCCAGCCCCAGCATTTT
CASSAHTGAQPQHF
>TRBJ1-1|-|TRBV3-1/TRBV3-2|-
TGTGCCAGCAGCCAAGCTACAGGGCTGCGCGCTGAAGCTTTCTTT
CASSQATGLRAEAFF
>TRBJ1-4|TRBD1|TRBV12-3/TRBV12-4|-
TGTGCCAGCAGGACCGACAGGGACGAAAAACTGTTTTTT
CASRTDRDEKLFF
>TRBJ1-5|TRBD1|TRBV27|-
TGTGCCAGCAGTCCTACAGGGGGCGACGGCAATCAGCCCCAGCATTTT
CASSPTGGDGNQPQHF
>TRBJ1-1|TRBD1|TRBV4-1|-
TGCGCCAGCAGCCAGCCAGGGGGGCTTACTGAAGCTTTCTTT
CASSQPGGLTEAFF
>TRBJ2-2|TRBD2|TRBV18|once
TGTGCCAGCTCACTATTTTCAGGGACTAGCGGCTCGAACACCGGGGAGCTGTTTTTT
CASSLFSGTSGSNTGELFF
>TRBJ2-1|TRBD1|TRBV24-1|-
TGTGCCACCAGTGATTTAAGCACAGGGGGTATATCCTACAATGAGCAGTTCTTC
CATSDLSTGGISYNEQFF
>TRBJ2-6|-|TRBV24-1|once
TGTGCCACCAGTGACCCAGGGACTGGGGCCAACGTCCTGACTTTC
CATSDPGTGANVLTF
>TRBJ1-2|TRBD1|TRBV2|-
TGTGCCAGTCGGGACAGGAAGTATGGCTACACCTTC
CASRDRKYGYTF
>TRBJ2-2|-|TRBV6-6|-
TGTGCCAGCAGTCCGCCGACAACCGGGGAGCTGTTTTTT
CASSPPTTGELFF
>TRBJ2-7|-|TRBV6-5|-
TGTGCCAGCAGTTACTACCGAGGGGCCTACGAGCAGTACTTC
CASSYYRGAYEQYF
>TRBJ1-3|-|TRBV3-1/TRBV3-2|-
TGTGCCAGCAGCCAAGCCCGGGTCTTCTCTGGAAACACCATATATTTT
CASSQARVFSGNTIYF
>TRBJ2-1|TRBD1|TRBV18|-
TGTGCCAGCTCACCATCGGGGACAGGGACCAATGAGCAGTTCTTC
CASSPSGTGTNEQFF
>TRBJ1-2|TRBD1|TRBV5-4|-
TGTGCCAGCAGAGGAATGGGACAGGACTATGGCTACACCTTC
CASRGMGQDYGYTF
>TRBJ1-5|TRBD1|TRBV9|-
TGTGCCAGCAGCGAGGGACAGGGGCATAGCAATCAGCCCCAGCATTTT
CASSEGQGHSNQPQHF
>TRBJ1-4|TRBD1|TRBV27|-
TGTGCCAGCAGTTTATCCTGGGACAGGGGGCGGGAAAAACTGTTTTTT
CASSLSWDRGREKLFF
>TRBJ1-2|-|TRBV19|-
TGTGCCAGTAGTGATTCCAGCTATCTAGGCTATGGCTACACCTTC
CASSDSSYLGYGYTF
>TRBJ1-3|TRBD1|TRBV9|-
TGTGCCAGCAGCGTCCGGGACAGGGGGCTAGTTCACACCATATATTTT
CASSVRDRGLVHTIYF
>TRBJ1-2|TRBD1|TRBV10-1|-
TGCGCCAGCAGTGAGTCGGGGGACAGGAGGCGCTATGGCTACACCTTC
CASSESGDRRRYGYTF
>TRBJ2-1|TRBD2|TRBV11-2|-
TGTGCCAGCAGCGTTAGCGGGAAAGCCTACAATGAGCAGTTCTTC
CASSVSGKAYNEQFF
>TRBJ2-1|TRBD2|TRBV7-3|-
TGTGCCAGCAGTCCCGGACTAGCGTTAAGCGATGAGCAGTTCTTC
CASSPGLALSDEQFF
>TRBJ1-2|-|TRBV28|-
TGTGCCAGCAGTTCGGCCTATGGCTACACCTTC
CASSSAYGYTF
>TRBJ2-7|TRBD2|TRBV27|-
TGTGCCAGCAGGGCGGGACTAGCGGGAGGGGGTACCTACGAGCAGTACTTC
CASRAGLAGGGTYEQYF
>TRBJ2-7|TRBD1|TRBV5-1|-
TGCGCCAGCAGCCAGACAGGGTTTAATGGTCTTTTGGAGCAGTACTTC
CASSQTGFNGLLEQYF
>TRBJ1-2|-|TRBV6-5|once
TGTGCCAGCAGATTTTATCAGGATGGTTGGAATGGCTACACCTTC
CASRFYQDGWNGYTF
>TRBJ1-6|-|TRBV9|-
TGTGCCAGCAGCGTTCAACCCCTAGGTGGCTATAATTCACCCCTCCACTTT
CASSVQPLGGYNSPLHF